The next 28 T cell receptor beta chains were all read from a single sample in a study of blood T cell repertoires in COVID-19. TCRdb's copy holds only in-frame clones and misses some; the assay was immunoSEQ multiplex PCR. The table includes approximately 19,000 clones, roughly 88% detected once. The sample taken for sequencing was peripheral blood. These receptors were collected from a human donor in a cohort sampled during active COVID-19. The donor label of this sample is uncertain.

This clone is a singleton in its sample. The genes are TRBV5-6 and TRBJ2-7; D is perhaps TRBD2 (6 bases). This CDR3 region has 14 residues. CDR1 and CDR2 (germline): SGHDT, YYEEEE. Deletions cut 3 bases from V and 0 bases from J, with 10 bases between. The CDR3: CASSWGTASYEQYF. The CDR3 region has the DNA TGTGCCAGCAGCTGGGGGACTGCCTCCTACGAGCAGTACTTC.

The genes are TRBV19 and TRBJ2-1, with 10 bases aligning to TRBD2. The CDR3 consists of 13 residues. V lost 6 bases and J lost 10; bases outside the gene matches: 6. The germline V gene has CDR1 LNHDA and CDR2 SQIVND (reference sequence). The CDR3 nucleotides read TGTGCCAGTAGGCCTAGCGGGAGTGACGAGCAGTTCTTC. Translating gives CASRPSGSDEQFF.

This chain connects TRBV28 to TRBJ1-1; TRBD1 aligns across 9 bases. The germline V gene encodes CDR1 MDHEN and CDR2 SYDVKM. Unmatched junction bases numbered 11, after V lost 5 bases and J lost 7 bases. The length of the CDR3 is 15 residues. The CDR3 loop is CASSPWVTGGHEAFF. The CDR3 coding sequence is TGTGCCAGCAGTCCCTGGGTTACAGGGGGCCATGAAGCTTTCTTT.

CDR3 residues: CASSPLAGNYNEQFF. The CDR3 bases are TGTGCCAGCTCACCCCTAGCGGGAAACTACAATGAGCAGTTCTTC. J is TRBJ2-1 and V is TRBV18, with 9 bases that match TRBD2. With V trimmed by 3 bases and J by 3 bases, 3 bases remained unmatched. In germline, CDR1 is KGHSH, CDR2 LQKENI. The CDR3 is 15 residues long. The full variable domain, with the rest looked up from reference TRBV18 and TRBJ2-1, is NAGVMQNPRHLVRRRGQEARLRCSPMKGHSHVYWYRQLPEEGLKFMVYLQKENIIDESGMPKERFSAEFPKEGPSILRIQQVVRGDSAAYFCASSPLAGNYNEQFFGPGTRLTVL.

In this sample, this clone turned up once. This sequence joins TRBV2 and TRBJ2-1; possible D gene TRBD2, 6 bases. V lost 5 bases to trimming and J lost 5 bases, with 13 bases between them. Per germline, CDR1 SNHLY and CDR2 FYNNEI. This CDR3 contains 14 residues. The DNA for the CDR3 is TGTGCCAGCAGTAGACTAGTAGGCCACAATGAGCAGTTCTTC. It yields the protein CASSRLVGHNEQFF.

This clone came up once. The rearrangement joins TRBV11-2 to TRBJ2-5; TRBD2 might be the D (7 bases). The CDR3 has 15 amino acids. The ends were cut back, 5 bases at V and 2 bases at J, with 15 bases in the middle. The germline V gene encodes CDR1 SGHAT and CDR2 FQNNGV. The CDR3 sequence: CASSPRGLHQETQYF. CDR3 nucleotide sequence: TGTGCCAGCAGCCCCAGGGGACTACATCAAGAGACCCAGTACTTC.

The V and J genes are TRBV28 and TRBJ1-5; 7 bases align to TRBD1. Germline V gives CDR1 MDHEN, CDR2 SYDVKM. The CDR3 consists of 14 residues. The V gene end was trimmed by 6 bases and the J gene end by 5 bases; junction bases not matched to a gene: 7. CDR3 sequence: CASSPGQVYQPQHF. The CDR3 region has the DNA TGTGCCAGCAGCCCCGGACAGGTTTATCAGCCCCAGCATTTT. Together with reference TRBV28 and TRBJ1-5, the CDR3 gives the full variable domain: DVKVTQSSRYLVKRTGEKVFLECVQDMDHENMFWYRQDPGLGLRLIYFSYDVKMKEKGDIPEGYSVSREKKERFSLILESASTNQTSMYLCASSPGQVYQPQHFGDGTRLSIL.

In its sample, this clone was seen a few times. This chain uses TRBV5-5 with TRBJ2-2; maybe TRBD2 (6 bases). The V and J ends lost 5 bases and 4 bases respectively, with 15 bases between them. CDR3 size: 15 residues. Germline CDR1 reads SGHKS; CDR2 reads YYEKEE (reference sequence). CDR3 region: CASSFGGPSTGELFF. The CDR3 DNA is TGTGCCAGCAGTTTCGGAGGGCCGAGCACCGGGGAGCTGTTTTTT.

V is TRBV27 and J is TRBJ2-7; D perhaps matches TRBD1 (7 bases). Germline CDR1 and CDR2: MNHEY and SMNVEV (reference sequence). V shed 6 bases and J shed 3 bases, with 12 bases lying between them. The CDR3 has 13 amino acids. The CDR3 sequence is CASRAGQLYEQYF. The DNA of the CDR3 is TGTGCCAGCAGGGCGGGACAGCTCTACGAGCAGTACTTC.

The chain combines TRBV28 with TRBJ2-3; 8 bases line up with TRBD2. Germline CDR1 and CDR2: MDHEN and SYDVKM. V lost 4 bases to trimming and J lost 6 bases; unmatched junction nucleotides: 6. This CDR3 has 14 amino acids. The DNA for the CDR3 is TGTGCCAGCAGTTATGGGACTAGGGCTGATACGCAGTATTTT. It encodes CASSYGTRADTQYF.

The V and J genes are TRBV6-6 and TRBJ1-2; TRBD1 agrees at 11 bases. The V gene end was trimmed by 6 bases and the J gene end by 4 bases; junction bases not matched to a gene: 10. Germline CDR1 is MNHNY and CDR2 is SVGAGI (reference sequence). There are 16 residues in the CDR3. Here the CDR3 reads CASRRTGGSMSYGYTF. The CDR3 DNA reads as TGTGCCAGCAGGAGGACAGGGGGCTCAATGTCCTATGGCTACACCTTC.

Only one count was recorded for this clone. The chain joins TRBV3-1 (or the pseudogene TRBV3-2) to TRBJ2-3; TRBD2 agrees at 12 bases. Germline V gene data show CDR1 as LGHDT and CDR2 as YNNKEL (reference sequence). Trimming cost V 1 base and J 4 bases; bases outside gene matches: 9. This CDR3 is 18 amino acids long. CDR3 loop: CASSQVLAGGPGADTQYF. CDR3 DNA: TGTGCCAGCAGCCAAGTCCTAGCGGGAGGGCCTGGGGCAGATACGCAGTATTTT.

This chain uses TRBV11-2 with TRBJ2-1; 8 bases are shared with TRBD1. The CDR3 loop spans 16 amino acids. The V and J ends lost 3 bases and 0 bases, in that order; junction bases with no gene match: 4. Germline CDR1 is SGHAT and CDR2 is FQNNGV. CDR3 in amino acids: CASSFRDRSSYNEQFF. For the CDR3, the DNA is TGTGCCAGCAGCTTCCGGGACAGGAGCTCCTACAATGAGCAGTTCTTC. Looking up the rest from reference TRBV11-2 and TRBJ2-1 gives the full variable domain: EAGVAQSPRYKIIEKRQSVAFWCNPISGHATLYWYQQILGQGPKLLIQFQNNGVVDDSQLPKDRFSAERLKGVDSTLKIQPAKLEDSAVYLCASSFRDRSSYNEQFFGPGTRLTVL.

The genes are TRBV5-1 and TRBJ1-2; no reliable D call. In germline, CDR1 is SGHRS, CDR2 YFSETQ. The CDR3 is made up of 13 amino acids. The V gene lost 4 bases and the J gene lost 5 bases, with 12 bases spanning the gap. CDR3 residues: CASSISGGYGYTF. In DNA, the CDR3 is TGCGCCAGCAGCATATCGGGCGGGTATGGCTACACCTTC. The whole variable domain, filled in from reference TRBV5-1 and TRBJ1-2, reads KAGVTQTPRYLIKTRGQQVTLSCSPISGHRSVSWYQQTPGQGLQFLFEYFSETQRNKGNFPGRFSGRQFSNSRSEMNVSTLELGDSALYLCASSISGGYGYTFGSGTRLTVV.

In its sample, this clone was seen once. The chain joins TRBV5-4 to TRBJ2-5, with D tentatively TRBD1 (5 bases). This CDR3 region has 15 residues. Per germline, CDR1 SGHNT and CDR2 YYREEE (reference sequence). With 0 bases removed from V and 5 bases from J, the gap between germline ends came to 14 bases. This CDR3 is CASSLVMGRRETQYF. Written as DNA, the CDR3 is TGTGCCAGCAGCTTGGTAATGGGGCGTAGGGAGACCCAGTACTTC.

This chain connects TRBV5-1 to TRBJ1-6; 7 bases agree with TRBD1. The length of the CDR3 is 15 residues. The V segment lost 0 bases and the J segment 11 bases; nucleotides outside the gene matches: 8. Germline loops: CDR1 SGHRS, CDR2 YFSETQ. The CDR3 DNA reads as TGCGCCAGCAGCTTGGAGACGACAGGGAAGGCACCCCTCCACTTT. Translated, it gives CASSLETTGKAPLHF.

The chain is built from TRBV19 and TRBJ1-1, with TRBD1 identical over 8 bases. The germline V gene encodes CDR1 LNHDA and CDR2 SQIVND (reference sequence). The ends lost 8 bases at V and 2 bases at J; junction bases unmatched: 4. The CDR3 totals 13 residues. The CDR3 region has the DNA TGTGCCAGTTCGGACAGGGTAAACACTGAAGCTTTCTTT. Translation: CASSDRVNTEAFF.

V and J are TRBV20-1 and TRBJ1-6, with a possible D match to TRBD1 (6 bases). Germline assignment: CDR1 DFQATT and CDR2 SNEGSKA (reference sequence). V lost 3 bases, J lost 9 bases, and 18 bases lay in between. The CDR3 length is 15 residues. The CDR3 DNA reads TGCAGTGCTAGTAACGATAGGGGGGGTAGTTCACCCCTCCACTTT. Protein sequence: CSASNDRGGSSPLHF.

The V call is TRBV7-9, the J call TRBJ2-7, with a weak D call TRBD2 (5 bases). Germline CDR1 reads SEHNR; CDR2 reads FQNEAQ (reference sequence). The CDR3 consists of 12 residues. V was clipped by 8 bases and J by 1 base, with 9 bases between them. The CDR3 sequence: CASGGWSYEQYF. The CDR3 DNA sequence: TGTGCCAGCGGCGGGTGGTCCTACGAGCAGTACTTC.

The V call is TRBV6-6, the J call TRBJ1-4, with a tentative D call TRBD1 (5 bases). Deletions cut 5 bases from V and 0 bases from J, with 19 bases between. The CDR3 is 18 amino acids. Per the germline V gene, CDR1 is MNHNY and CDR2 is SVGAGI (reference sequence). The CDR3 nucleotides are TGTGCCAGCAGTCCTGGGACTTCGGGGGTTGCAACTAATGAAAAACTGTTTTTT. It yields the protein CASSPGTSGVATNEKLFF.

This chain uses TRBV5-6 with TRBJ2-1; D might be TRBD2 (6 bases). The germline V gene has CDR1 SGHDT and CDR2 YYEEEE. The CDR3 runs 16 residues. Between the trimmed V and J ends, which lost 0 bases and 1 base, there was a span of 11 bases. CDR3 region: CASSLATSWSYNEQFF. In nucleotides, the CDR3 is TGTGCCAGCAGCTTGGCTACTAGCTGGTCCTACAATGAGCAGTTCTTC.

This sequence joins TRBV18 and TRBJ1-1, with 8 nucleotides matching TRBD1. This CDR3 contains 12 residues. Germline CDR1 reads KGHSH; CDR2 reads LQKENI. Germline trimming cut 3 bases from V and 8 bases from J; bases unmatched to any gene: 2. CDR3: CASSPRDREAFF. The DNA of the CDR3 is TGTGCCAGCTCACCGAGGGACAGGGAAGCTTTCTTT.

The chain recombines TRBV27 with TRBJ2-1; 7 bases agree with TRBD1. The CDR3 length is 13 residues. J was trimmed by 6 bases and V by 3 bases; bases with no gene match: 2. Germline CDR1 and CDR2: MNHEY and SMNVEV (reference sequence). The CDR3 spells CASSLAGGNEQFF. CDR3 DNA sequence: TGTGCCAGCAGTTTGGCAGGGGGCAATGAGCAGTTCTTC.

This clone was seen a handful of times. CDR3 in amino acids: CASSYRRNEKLFF. In DNA, the CDR3 is TGTGCCAGCAGTTATCGCAGAAATGAAAAACTGTTTTTT. The chain links TRBV6-5 to TRBJ1-4, with D unresolved. V was shortened by 3 bases and J by 5 bases, with 7 bases between the two germline ends. Per germline, CDR1 MNHEY and CDR2 SVGAGI. The CDR3 is 13 amino acids.

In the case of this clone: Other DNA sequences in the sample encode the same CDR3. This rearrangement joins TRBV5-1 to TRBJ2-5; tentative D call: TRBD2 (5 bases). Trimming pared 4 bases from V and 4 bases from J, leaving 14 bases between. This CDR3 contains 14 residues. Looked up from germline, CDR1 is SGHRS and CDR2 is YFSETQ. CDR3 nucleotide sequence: TGCGCCAGCAGCCCCGGAGGTGCTCTAGAGACCCAGTACTTC. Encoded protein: CASSPGGALETQYF.

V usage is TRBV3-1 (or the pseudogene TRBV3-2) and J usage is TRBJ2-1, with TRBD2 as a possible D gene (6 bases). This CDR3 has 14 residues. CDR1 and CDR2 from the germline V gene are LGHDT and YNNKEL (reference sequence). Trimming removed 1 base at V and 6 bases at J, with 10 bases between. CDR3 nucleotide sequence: TGTGCCAGCAGCCAAGCGCTAGCGATCAATGAGCAGTTCTTC. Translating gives CASSQALAINEQFF.

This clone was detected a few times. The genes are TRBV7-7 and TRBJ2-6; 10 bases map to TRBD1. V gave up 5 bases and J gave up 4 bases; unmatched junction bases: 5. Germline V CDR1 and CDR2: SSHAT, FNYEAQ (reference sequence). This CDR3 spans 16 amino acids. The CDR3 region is CASSPGQGTGANVLTF. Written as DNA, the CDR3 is TGTGCCAGCAGCCCGGGACAGGGGACCGGGGCCAACGTCCTGACTTTC.

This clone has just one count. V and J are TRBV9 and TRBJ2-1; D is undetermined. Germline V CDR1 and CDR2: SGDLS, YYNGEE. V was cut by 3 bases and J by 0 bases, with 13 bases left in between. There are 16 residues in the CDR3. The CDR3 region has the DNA TGTGCCAGCAGCGAACGGAGTCCCAGCTCCTACAATGAGCAGTTCTTC. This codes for CASSERSPSSYNEQFF.